One sample yielded the 18 T cell receptor beta chains listed below, sequenced in a study of CD4 T cells in relation to SARS-CoV-2 and coronaviruses. Produced via immunoSEQ multiplex PCR; TCRdb's table is partial and in-frame only. The sample contains tens of thousands of clones, 90% to 95% of which appear only once. Sequenced input: naive CD4+ T cells from PBMCs. Subset: naive CD4+ T cells isolated by negative enrichment. The receptors derive from an adult with COVID-19.

The V call is TRBV7-9, the J call TRBJ1-2; no clear D gene. Per the germline V gene, CDR1 is SEHNR and CDR2 is FQNEAQ (reference sequence). Trimming removed 1 base from V and 2 bases from J, with 2 bases in between. The CDR3 totals 12 residues. CDR3 sequence: CASSLENYGYTF. Written as DNA, the CDR3 is TGTGCCAGCAGCTTAGAGAACTATGGCTACACCTTC.

This clone was recorded only once. The rearrangement joins TRBV7-8 to TRBJ2-7; 9 bases agree with TRBD1. The ends lost 4 bases at V and 2 bases at J; junction bases unmatched: 3. CDR3 size: 14 residues. Germline CDR1 and CDR2: SGHVS and FQNEAQ. CDR3 sequence reads: CASSSGTGTYEQYF. CDR3 DNA sequence: TGTGCCAGCAGCTCAGGGACAGGGACCTACGAGCAGTACTTC.

The chain carries TRBV2 and TRBJ2-5; 7 bases line up with TRBD2. Unmatched junction bases numbered 4, after V lost 2 bases and J lost 7 bases. Germline values: CDR1 SNHLY, CDR2 FYNNEI. The CDR3 is 13 residues long. The DNA of the CDR3 is TGTGCCAGCAGTGAACCAGGGAGGGGGACCCAGTACTTC. The encoded protein is CASSEPGRGTQYF.

As regards this clone: Different DNA sequences within this sample yield the same CDR3. The CDR3, as DNA: TGCGCCAGCAGCTTGGAGGGACAGGGGTACGAGCAGTACTTC. Its protein is CASSLEGQGYEQYF. V usage is TRBV5-1 and J usage is TRBJ2-7; 10 nucleotides agree with TRBD1. The CDR3 totals 14 residues. V lost 0 bases and J lost 4; bases outside the gene matches: 1. Germline CDR1 and CDR2: SGHRS and YFSETQ.

This chain connects TRBV2 to TRBJ2-7, with TRBD1 identical over 10 bases. CDR1 is SNHLY and CDR2 is FYNNEI in the germline V gene. The CDR3 is 14 residues long. Trimming took 1 base from V and 3 from J; bases not matched to a gene: 0. The CDR3 protein is CASSEGDRGYEQYF. As DNA, the CDR3 is TGTGCCAGCAGTGAAGGGGACAGGGGCTACGAGCAGTACTTC.

The V gene is TRBV19, the J gene TRBJ1-5; D possibly corresponds to TRBD1 (5 bases). CDR3 length equals 16 residues. V was shortened by 0 bases and J by 3 bases, with 12 bases between the two germline ends. The germline gives CDR1 LNHDA, CDR2 SQIVND (reference sequence). The CDR3 spells CASSIDSAGANQPQHF. CDR3 in DNA: TGTGCCAGTAGTATAGACTCCGCTGGGGCCAATCAGCCCCAGCATTTT.

For the CDR3, the DNA is TGTGCCAGCAGCTTGCGGGCTAGCACAGATACGCAGTATTTT. Protein product: CASSLRASTDTQYF. The chain joins TRBV5-4 to TRBJ2-3; D uncertain. The CDR3 loop spans 14 amino acids. CDR1 SGHNT and CDR2 YYREEE come from the germline V gene (reference sequence). Trimming stripped 1 base from V and 0 bases from J, with 6 bases between. The whole variable domain, filled in from reference TRBV5-4 and TRBJ2-3, reads ETGVTQSPTHLIKTRGQQVTLRCSSQSGHNTVSWYQQALGQGPQFIFQYYREEENGRGNFPPRFSGLQFPNYSSELNVNALELDDSALYLCASSLRASTDTQYFGPGTRLTVL.

The chain links TRBV4-2 to TRBJ1-5, with 8 bases lining up with TRBD1. J lost 7 bases, V lost 0 bases, and 2 bases had no gene match. CDR1 and CDR2 (germline): LGHNA, YNFKEQ. The CDR3 is made up of 14 amino acids. The CDR3 DNA sequence: TGTGCCAGCAGCCAAGACAGGGGGCTCCAGCCCCAGCATTTT. The encoded protein is CASSQDRGLQPQHF.

The chain recombines TRBV19 with TRBJ1-1; tentatively, D is TRBD1 (5 bases). Germline V CDR1 and CDR2: LNHDA, SQIVND (reference sequence). V lost 3 bases and J lost 10, with 18 bases in between. The CDR3 runs 14 residues. CDR3 loop: CASSIAGKNSGAFF. The CDR3 DNA reads TGTGCCAGTAGTATTGCAGGGAAGAATTCGGGAGCTTTCTTT.

The table lists this clone with a few counts. The CDR3 loop reads CASSQSPSETAYEQYF. The CDR3, as DNA: TGCGCCAGCAGCCAAAGCCCTAGCGAGACTGCCTACGAGCAGTACTTC. V gene TRBV4-1 combines with J gene TRBJ2-7, with D tentatively TRBD2 (6 bases). Germline assignment: CDR1 MGHRA and CDR2 YSYEKL. CDR3 size: 16 residues. Trimming stripped 2 bases from V and 2 bases from J, with 16 bases between.

This chain connects TRBV11-2 to TRBJ2-7, with no clear D. The V gene's germline CDR1 is SGHAT and CDR2 FQNNGV. The CDR3 consists of 16 residues. V was shortened by 2 bases and J by 4 bases, with 18 bases between the two germline ends. The CDR3 bases are TGTGCCAGCAGCTTACGAACGGCAGGAGTTGTGTACGAGCAGTACTTC. As protein: CASSLRTAGVVYEQYF.

The J gene is TRBJ2-5, the V gene TRBV18; D assignment may be TRBD1 or TRBD2 (5 bases each). The CDR3 consists of 13 residues. V dropped 5 bases and J dropped 2 bases, with 9 bases sitting between them. Per the germline V gene, CDR1 is KGHSH and CDR2 is LQKENI. CDR3 sequence reads: CASSGTQQETQYF. The CDR3, as DNA: TGTGCCAGCTCAGGGACGCAACAAGAGACCCAGTACTTC.

The chain employs TRBV28 and TRBJ1-3; 8 nucleotides line up with TRBD1. The ends lost 6 bases at V and 4 bases at J; junction bases unmatched: 11. This CDR3 is 16 amino acids long. Per germline, CDR1 MDHEN and CDR2 SYDVKM. As DNA, the CDR3 is TGTGCCAGCAGAGGAACAGGGGGTTCAGCAGGAAACACCATATATTTT. Protein product: CASRGTGGSAGNTIYF.

This chain uses TRBV3-1 (or the pseudogene TRBV3-2) with TRBJ2-5, with D perhaps assigned TRBD1 or TRBD2 (5 bases each). This CDR3 comprises 14 residues. Germline lookup yields CDR1 LGHDT and CDR2 YNNKEL (reference sequence). Trimming stripped 6 bases from V and 1 base from J, with 12 bases between. As DNA, the CDR3 is TGTGCCAGCAGTCAAAGGGACGTCCAAGAGACCCAGTACTTC. Its protein is CASSQRDVQETQYF.

V is TRBV18 and J is TRBJ1-4; D is ambiguous. Per the germline V gene, CDR1 is KGHSH and CDR2 is LQKENI. The CDR3 runs to 15 residues. Trimming removed 0 bases from V and 7 bases from J, with 12 bases in between. As DNA, the CDR3 is TGTGCCAGCTCACCACCGAGTCGACCTAGTGAAAAACTGTTTTTT. It codes for CASSPPSRPSEKLFF.

CDR3 in DNA: TGTGCCAGCAGCCCCTCCCGGAACGGACAGGGGGTGTATGAGCAGTTCTTC. Translated: CASSPSRNGQGVYEQFF. J is TRBJ2-1 and V is TRBV3-1 (or the pseudogene TRBV3-2); 10 bases map to TRBD1. The CDR3 has 17 amino acids. The V and J ends lost 4 bases and 8 bases, in that order; junction bases with no gene match: 14. Germline values: CDR1 LGHDT, CDR2 YNNKEL (reference sequence).

The chain is built from TRBV28 and TRBJ2-7; D could derive from TRBD1 or TRBD2 (6 bases each). The V end was cut by 4 bases, the J end by 12 bases, with 19 bases between. CDR1 and CDR2 (germline): MDHEN, SYDVKM. The CDR3 loop spans 13 amino acids. CDR3 sequence reads: CASSSHPGASTYF. DNA of the CDR3: TGTGCCAGCAGTTCCCACCCGGGGGCTAGTACGTACTTC. Combining the CDR3 with reference TRBV28 and TRBJ2-7 gives the whole variable domain DVKVTQSSRYLVKRTGEKVFLECVQDMDHENMFWYRQDPGLGLRLIYFSYDVKMKEKGDIPEGYSVSREKKERFSLILESASTNQTSMYLCASSSHPGASTYFGPGTRLTVT.

The V and J genes are TRBV15 and TRBJ2-7; D not resolved. Trimming cost V 0 bases and J 2 bases, with 5 bases left between them. CDR3 size: 13 residues. Germline loops: CDR1 LNHNV, CDR2 YYDKDF (reference sequence). In DNA form, the CDR3 reads TGTGCCACCAGCAGAGACCCCACCTACGAGCAGTACTTC. It encodes CATSRDPTYEQYF.